This TCR beta chain was captured in a study of T cells in narcolepsy (dated 2018 in TCRdb). As for the study more broadly: The study enrolled patients with narcolepsy type 1 or type 2 (NT1, NT2) together with healthy control donors. To look for autoreactive T cells in narcolepsy patients that target self-antigens of hypocretin neurons (hypocretin, TRIB2), the study used TCR Vbeta sequencing to follow clonotypes in blood and CSF. The investigation overall reported the following: Autoreactive clonotypes were reported to be detected serially in the blood of the same patients and of different patients, but not in the blood of healthy controls. No sequences matching autoreactive T cell clones were contained in some blood memory CD4+ repertoires from patients and controls. Numbers of sequenced blood memory CD4+ clonotypes were comparable, averaging around 40,000 in patients and approximately 30,000 in controls. HCRT-specific and TRIB2-specific autoreactive clonotypes were highlighted in plots that compared CD4+ T cell clonotypes in CSF versus blood from the same patient.

In the case of this clone: Its binding antigen is unknown. No much larger clone is present one base from it, and per-base qualities are unavailable.

For TCR Vbeta sequencing, memory CD4+ T cells were sorted ex vivo from the peripheral blood of both healthy controls and narcolepsy patients. As encoded in the germline V gene, CDR1 is SGHNT while CDR2 is YENEEA. Taken from cysteine to phenylalanine, the CDR3 has 14 residues. Only CDR3 DNA is held: 42 bases, read in frame from base 1. V drops 5 bases and J drops 1 base, leaving 10 bases in between. The method was the immunoSEQ multiplex PCR assay. Sourced from immuneACCESS, this table was stored by TCRdb with only in-frame sequences that have V and J called. A share of the clones is absent; for the studies checked, an unresolved V gene accounts for under half, and the remainder has no known explanation. This sample is represented by about 25,000 clones; 84% of them were singletons. The ten largest clones add up to about 1.3% of the sample.

This receptor was obtained from a human donor with narcolepsy. The V and J segments used are TRBV11-3 and TRBJ2-3, with the D gene not clear enough to name. The specimen sequenced was CD45RA- memory CD4+ T cells from PBMCs. Per the publication, the cell subset or site label means: memory T cells sorted ex vivo from peripheral blood. The nucleotides read TGTGCCAGCAGCCGGGTCGGACGCACAGATACGCAGTATTTT. Translated, this is CASSRVGRTDTQYF.